Below are 9 T cell receptor beta chains sequenced from a single sample in a study of T-cell memory formation after mild COVID-19. TCRdb redid the calling of the 5' RACE reads with MiXCR, one entry per CDR3 protein. The table has roughly 450,000 distinct CDR3 sequences, about a sixth seen once. Sequenced material: PBMCs or a T cell subset sorted from them (not recorded which). The origin of the receptors is a man aged 18 to 35 who had mild COVID-19 (a few samples of this study predate the infection). Cell type and time point are not known.

This clonotype was seen only a few times. This chain connects TRBV5-1 to TRBJ2-3; the match to TRBD1 covers 8 bases. Germline V CDR1 and CDR2: SGHRS, YFSETQ. V lost 6 bases and J lost 3; bases outside the gene matches: 9. The CDR3 extends over 15 amino acids. CDR3 sequence reads: CASKTGAPGTDTQYF. The CDR3 nucleotides read TGCGCCAGCAAGACAGGGGCGCCAGGTACAGATACGCAGTATTTT.

In its sample, this clonotype was seen a few times. The chain uses TRBV4-3 and TRBJ2-7, with 7 nucleotides matching TRBD1. CDR3 length: 16 residues. From germline, CDR1 is LGHNA and CDR2 YSLEER. Trimming cost V 1 base and J 9 bases; bases outside gene matches: 15. The CDR3 bases are TGCGCCAGCAGCCAAGTGTTAAGACAGGGAATCTTTACGCAGTACTTC. Translation: CASSQVLRQGIFTQYF.

This clonotype was detected many times. This chain links TRBV3-1 with TRBJ1-5; 7 bases map to TRBD1. Unmatched junction bases numbered 3, after V lost 0 bases and J lost 4 bases. CDR3 size: 15 residues. Germline lookup yields CDR1 LGHDT and CDR2 YNNKEL (reference sequence). In nucleotides, the CDR3 is TGTGCCAGCAGCCAAGATACAGGGGCGAATCAGCCCCAGCATTTT. Residues: CASSQDTGANQPQHF.

J is TRBJ2-3 and V is TRBV27; no clear D gene. The CDR3 consists of 14 residues. Germline-derived CDR1 and CDR2 are MNHEY and SMNVEV (reference sequence). V shed 6 bases and J shed 2 bases, with 12 bases lying between them. DNA of the CDR3: TGTGCCAGCAGAGGGCTTTCCACCACAGATACGCAGTATTTT. The encoded protein is CASRGLSTTDTQYF.

The sample holds many counts of this clonotype. The rearrangement uses TRBV3-1 and TRBJ1-6, with 10 bases identical to TRBD1. Germline CDR1 is LGHDT and CDR2 is YNNKEL (reference sequence). The CDR3 is made up of 14 amino acids. J gave up 7 bases and V 6 bases, and 3 bases lay outside the gene matches. Written as DNA, the CDR3 is TGTGCCAGCAGTCGGACAGGGGGGAATTCACCCCTCCACTTT. Residues: CASSRTGGNSPLHF.

In its sample, this clonotype was seen many times. This sequence joins TRBV6-2 or TRBV6-3 and TRBJ1-5, with D unclear. In germline, CDR1 is MNHEY, CDR2 SVGEGT. The V and J ends lost 7 bases and 0 bases respectively, with 13 bases between them. This CDR3 has 15 residues. The CDR3 loop reads CASTYNSDSNQPQHF. DNA of the CDR3: TGTGCCAGCACCTACAACAGCGATAGCAATCAGCCCCAGCATTTT.

This sequence joins TRBV7-2 and TRBJ2-1; D uncertain. In germline, CDR1 is SGHTA, CDR2 FQGNSA. This CDR3 has 13 amino acids. The V end lost 4 bases, the J end lost 8 bases, and 12 bases lay between the germline ends. CDR3 sequence: CASSYLPVDEQFF. The CDR3 DNA reads TGTGCCAGCAGCTACCTGCCGGTCGATGAGCAGTTCTTC.

This clonotype occurred a few times. This rearrangement joins TRBV6-5 to TRBJ2-5; D is tentatively TRBD1 or TRBD2 (5 bases each). Per the germline V gene, CDR1 is MNHEY and CDR2 is SVGAGI. Trimming removed 4 bases at V and 1 base at J, with 16 bases between. The CDR3 is made up of 16 amino acids. The chain's CDR3 is CASSFGPEGPQETQYF. CDR3 in DNA: TGTGCCAGCAGTTTCGGACCAGAGGGGCCCCAAGAGACCCAGTACTTC.

The DNA of the CDR3 is TGTGCCAGCAGGTCCATCGAGCAGTACTTC. This encodes CASRSIEQYF. The gene calls are TRBV2 and TRBJ2-7; D is unresolved. This CDR3 comprises 10 residues. Germline-derived CDR1 and CDR2 are SNHLY and FYNNEI. Deletions cut 6 bases from V and 6 bases from J, with 6 bases between.